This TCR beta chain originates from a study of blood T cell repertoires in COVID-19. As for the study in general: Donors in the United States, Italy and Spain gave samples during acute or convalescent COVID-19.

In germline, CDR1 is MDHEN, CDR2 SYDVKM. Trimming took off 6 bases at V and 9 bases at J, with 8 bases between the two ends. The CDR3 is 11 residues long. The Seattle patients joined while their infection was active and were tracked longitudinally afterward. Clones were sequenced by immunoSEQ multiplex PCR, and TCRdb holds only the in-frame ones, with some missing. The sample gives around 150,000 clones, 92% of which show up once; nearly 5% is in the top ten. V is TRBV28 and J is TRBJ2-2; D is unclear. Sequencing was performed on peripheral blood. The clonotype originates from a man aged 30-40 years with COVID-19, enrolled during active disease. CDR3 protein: CASSYVRELFF. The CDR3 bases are TGTGCCAGCAGCTACGTTCGGGAGCTGTTTTTT.